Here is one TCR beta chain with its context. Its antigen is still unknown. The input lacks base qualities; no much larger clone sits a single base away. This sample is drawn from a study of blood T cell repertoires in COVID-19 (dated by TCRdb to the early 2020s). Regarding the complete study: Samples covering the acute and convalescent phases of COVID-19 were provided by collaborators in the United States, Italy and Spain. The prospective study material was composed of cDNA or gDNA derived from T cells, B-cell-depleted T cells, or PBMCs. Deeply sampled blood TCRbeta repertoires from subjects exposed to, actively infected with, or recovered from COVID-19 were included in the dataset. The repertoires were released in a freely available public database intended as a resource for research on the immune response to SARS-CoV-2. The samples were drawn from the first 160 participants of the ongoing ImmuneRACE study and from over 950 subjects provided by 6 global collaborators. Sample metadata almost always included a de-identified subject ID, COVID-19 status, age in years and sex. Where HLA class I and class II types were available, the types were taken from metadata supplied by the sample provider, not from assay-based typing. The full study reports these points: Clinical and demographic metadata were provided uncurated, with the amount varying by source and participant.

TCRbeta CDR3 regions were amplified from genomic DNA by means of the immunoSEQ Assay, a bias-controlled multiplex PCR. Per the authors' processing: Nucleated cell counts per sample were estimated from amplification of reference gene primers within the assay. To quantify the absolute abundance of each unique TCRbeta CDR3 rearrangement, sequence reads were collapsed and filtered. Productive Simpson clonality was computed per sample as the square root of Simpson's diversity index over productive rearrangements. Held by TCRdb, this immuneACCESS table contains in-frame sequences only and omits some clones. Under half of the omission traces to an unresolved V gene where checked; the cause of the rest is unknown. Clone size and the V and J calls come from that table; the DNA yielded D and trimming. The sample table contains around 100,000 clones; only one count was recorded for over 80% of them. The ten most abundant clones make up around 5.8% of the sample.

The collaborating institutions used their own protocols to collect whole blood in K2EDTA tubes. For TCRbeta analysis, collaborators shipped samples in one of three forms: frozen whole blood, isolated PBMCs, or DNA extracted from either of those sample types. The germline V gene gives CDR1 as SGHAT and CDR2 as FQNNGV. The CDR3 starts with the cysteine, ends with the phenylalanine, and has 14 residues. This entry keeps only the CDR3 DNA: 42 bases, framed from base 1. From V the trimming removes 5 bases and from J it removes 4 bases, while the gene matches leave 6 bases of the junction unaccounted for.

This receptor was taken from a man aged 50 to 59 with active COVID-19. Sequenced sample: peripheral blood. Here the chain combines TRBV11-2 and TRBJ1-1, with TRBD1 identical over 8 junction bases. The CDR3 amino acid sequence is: CASSPTGGVTEAFF. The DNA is TGTGCCAGCAGCCCAACAGGGGGGGTCACTGAAGCTTTCTTT.